Reported below is one T cell receptor beta chain. The data originate from a study of T cell changes during pregnancy in multiple sclerosis. Germline CDR1 and CDR2: MDHEN and SYDVKM. This CDR3 spans 14 amino acids. Trimming at V came to 5 bases and at J to 4 bases, leaving 6 bases not matched to a gene. Profiling relied on immunoSEQ multiplex PCR, and the TCRdb table lists in-frame clones only, not all of them. Found here are 88,000 or so clones, roughly 94% of them singletons; the top ten hold about 2.8%. The source material was peripheral blood, sampled before pregnancy. The chain couples TRBV28 to TRBJ2-7, with 9 bases that match TRBD2. The clonotype was recovered from a female donor with multiple sclerosis, enrolled in a pregnancy study. The CDR3 sequence: CASSILAGWYEQYF. CDR3 bases: TGTGCCAGCAGTATCCTAGCGGGATGGTACGAGCAGTACTTC.